This T cell receptor beta chain was recovered during a study of blood T cell repertoires in COVID-19. Study-wide context: The United States, Italy and Spain were the sources of the acute and convalescent COVID-19 samples. PBMCs, B-cell-depleted T cells, or T cells provided the cDNA or gDNA that made up the material.

Profiling relied on immunoSEQ multiplex PCR, and the TCRdb table lists in-frame clones only, not all of them. The sample shows approximately 300,000 clones, roughly 90% of them seen only once. CDR3 length: 16 amino acids. V shed 5 bases and J 0 bases; nucleotides not matched to a gene: 6. Per the germline V gene, CDR1 is LNHDA and CDR2 is SQIVND (reference sequence). Material for sequencing was peripheral blood. The chain combines TRBV19 with TRBJ2-1; TRBD2 matches 8 bases. This TCR was recovered from a woman aged 45-65 years with active or convalescent COVID-19. The CDR3 bases are TGTGCCAGTAGTCCATTTAGCGGGATCTCCTACAATGAGCAGTTCTTC. Protein sequence: CASSPFSGISYNEQFF.